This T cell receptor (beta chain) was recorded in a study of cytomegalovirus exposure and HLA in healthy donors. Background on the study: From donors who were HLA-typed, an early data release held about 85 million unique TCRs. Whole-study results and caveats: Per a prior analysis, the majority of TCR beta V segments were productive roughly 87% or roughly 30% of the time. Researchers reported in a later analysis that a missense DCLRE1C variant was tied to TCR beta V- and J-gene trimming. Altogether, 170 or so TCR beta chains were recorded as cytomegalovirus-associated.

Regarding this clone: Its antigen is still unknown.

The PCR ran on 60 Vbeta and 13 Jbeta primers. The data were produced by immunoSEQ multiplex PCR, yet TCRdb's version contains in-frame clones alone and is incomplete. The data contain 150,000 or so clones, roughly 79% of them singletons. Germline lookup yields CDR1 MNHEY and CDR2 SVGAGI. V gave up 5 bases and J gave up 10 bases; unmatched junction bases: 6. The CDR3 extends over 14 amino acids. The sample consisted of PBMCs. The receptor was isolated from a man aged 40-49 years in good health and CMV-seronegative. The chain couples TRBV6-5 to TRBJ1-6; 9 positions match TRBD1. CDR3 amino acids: CASSGGQGASPLHF. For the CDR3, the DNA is TGTGCCAGCAGTGGGGGACAGGGCGCATCACCCCTCCACTTT.